Detailed here is one T cell receptor beta chain. V was trimmed by 2 bases and J by 2 bases, leaving 12 bases between them. CDR1 MNHEY and CDR2 SVGEGT come from the germline V gene. The CDR3 is 15 residues long. The second PCR ran about 7 to 12 cycles with a sample-barcoded 5' primer and J-beta primers. From the 5' RACE reads, TCRdb called clonotypes with MiXCR, one entry per CDR3 protein. Seen here are nearly 800,000 distinct CDR3 sequences, 25% observed once, and the top ten hold approximately 4%. This record comes from a study of blood T cells in healthy people across ages. These data also formed part of another study, on T cells of mothers and their children. That work contributes: The study obtained over 8 million TCR beta CDR3 reads per mother and 3 million to 3.5 million per child.

This chain links TRBV6-2 or TRBV6-3 with TRBJ1-2; D remains ambiguous. Material for sequencing was blood. The TCR originated in a boy between 5 and 17 years old in good health. CDR3 in amino acids: CASSYSERRNYGYTF. CDR3 coding DNA: TGTGCCAGCAGTTACAGTGAAAGGCGGAACTATGGCTACACCTTC.